The rows below give T cell receptor beta chains drawn from one sample of a study of T cell responses to AZD1222 COVID-19 vaccine. Libraries were prepared by immunoSEQ multiplex PCR; TCRdb keeps only in-frame clonotypes and omits some of them. The sample consists of roughly 200,000 clones, about 93% of them appearing once. The sample in question was peripheral blood, obtained 28 days after the second dose of the MenACWY control vaccine. Receptors were obtained from an adult who received the MenACWY meningococcal vaccine as a control. Each CDR3 is given with its conserved first and last residue. D genes are given only for firm matches. Expanded clones are given a class, and other clones once, few, many or no size at all.

J gene	V gene	D gene	clone size	CDR3 protein	CDR3 DNA
TRBJ1-1	TRBV18	NA	NA	CASSPRIELNTEAFF	TGTGCCAGCTCACCCAGGATTGAATTGAACACTGAAGCTTTCTTT
TRBJ2-2	TRBV6-2/TRBV6-3	NA	few	CASSYGTWGTGELFF	TGTGCCAGCAGTTACGGTACCTGGGGGACCGGGGAGCTGTTTTTT
TRBJ1-2	TRBV2	NA	few	CASTSSGTGGYTF	TGTGCCAGCACCTCATCGGGGACGGGCGGCTACACCTTC
TRBJ2-1	TRBV15	NA	NA	CATSRDYRQINEQFF	TGTGCCACCAGCAGAGATTACCGACAGATCAATGAGCAGTTCTTC
TRBJ1-6	TRBV28	NA	NA	CASRLTQNNSPLHF	TGTGCCAGCAGGTTGACACAGAATAATTCACCCCTCCACTTT
TRBJ2-2	TRBV6-4	TRBD1	NA	CASSVTGTGELFF	TGTGCCAGCAGTGTGACAGGGACCGGGGAGCTGTTTTTT
TRBJ1-1	TRBV23-1	NA	NA	CASLPQLNTEAFF	TGCGCCAGCCTACCACAGCTGAACACTGAAGCTTTCTTT
TRBJ1-2	TRBV7-9	TRBD1	NA	CASSRGTETYGYTF	TGTGCCAGCAGCCGCGGGACAGAGACTTATGGCTACACCTTC
TRBJ1-3	TRBV15	NA	NA	CATSREGPSSSGNTIYF	TGTGCCACCAGCAGAGAGGGTCCCTCTTCCTCTGGAAACACCATATATTTT
TRBJ1-2	TRBV30	NA	NA	CAWGRSENYGYTF	TGTGCCTGGGGGAGATCCGAAAACTATGGCTACACCTTC
TRBJ1-2	TRBV7-9	NA	NA	CASTPSLGYTF	TGTGCCAGCACCCCATCCCTCGGCTACACCTTC
TRBJ2-1	TRBV6-2/TRBV6-3	NA	NA	CASSYGGGTTYNEQFF	TGTGCCAGCAGTTACGGTGGTGGGACGACTTACAATGAGCAGTTCTTC
TRBJ2-1	TRBV7-2	TRBD1	NA	CASEPGQAANEQFF	TGTGCCAGCGAGCCCGGACAGGCAGCCAATGAGCAGTTCTTC
TRBJ2-1	TRBV5-1	TRBD1	NA	CASAGGGRDNEQFF	TGCGCCAGCGCAGGGGGCGGAAGGGACAATGAGCAGTTCTTC
TRBJ1-2	TRBV2	TRBD1	NA	CASSGDRGGYGYTF	TGTGCCAGCAGTGGGGACAGGGGAGGATATGGCTACACCTTC
TRBJ2-7	TRBV6-5	NA	NA	CAVEGQIYEQYF	TGTGCCGTAGAAGGACAGATATACGAGCAGTACTTC
TRBJ1-4	TRBV10-1	NA	NA	CASSSGGVGEKLFF	TGCGCCAGCAGTTCCGGCGGGGTTGGTGAAAAACTGTTTTTT
TRBJ1-6	TRBV7-2	NA	NA	CASTPGLRSSYNSPLHF	TGTGCCAGCACCCCGGGACTGCGGAGCTCCTATAATTCACCCCTCCACTTT
TRBJ1-1	TRBV5-1	NA	NA	CASSYGGSSSEAFF	TGCGCCAGCAGCTATGGGGGGAGTAGTTCTGAAGCTTTCTTT
TRBJ2-3	TRBV6-2/TRBV6-3	NA	NA	CASSYRAPADTQYF	TGTGCCAGCAGTTACAGGGCCCCAGCCGATACGCAGTATTTT
TRBJ2-7	TRBV6-1	NA	NA	CASADRRDGSYEQYF	TGTGCCAGCGCTGACCGCCGGGACGGTTCCTACGAGCAGTACTTC
TRBJ2-7	TRBV6-2/TRBV6-3	NA	NA	CASSYLTGTHEQYF	TGTGCCAGCAGTTACTTAACTGGGACCCACGAGCAGTACTTC
TRBJ2-1	TRBV18	NA	NA	CASSAQGYEQFF	TGTGCCAGCTCAGCTCAGGGCTATGAGCAGTTCTTC
TRBJ1-5	TRBV2	NA	once	CASRLLRGNNQPQHF	TGTGCCAGCAGACTACTTCGGGGAAACAATCAGCCCCAGCATTTT
TRBJ1-6	TRBV2	TRBD1	NA	CASSVDRVYNSPLHF	TGTGCCAGCAGTGTGGACAGGGTTTATAATTCACCCCTCCACTTT
TRBJ2-3	TRBV2	NA	NA	CAGKRARADTQYF	TGTGCCGGCAAGAGGGCTCGCGCAGATACGCAGTATTTT
TRBJ1-1	TRBV5-8	NA	NA	CASSLGLAPIGAFF	TGTGCCAGCAGCCTGGGTTTAGCCCCCATAGGGGCTTTCTTT
TRBJ1-5	TRBV30	TRBD1	once	CACDRGQNQPQHF	TGTGCCTGCGACAGGGGGCAGAATCAGCCCCAGCATTTT
TRBJ2-5	TRBV2	NA	NA	CASRTTRPLGPETQYF	TGTGCCAGCCGTACTACGAGGCCCCTCGGCCCAGAGACCCAGTACTTC
TRBJ2-5	TRBV7-2	NA	NA	CASSVSYQETQYF	TGTGCCAGCAGCGTCAGCTACCAAGAGACCCAGTACTTC
TRBJ1-1	TRBV6-8	NA	once	CASSPAPARNTEAFF	TGTGCCAGCAGTCCCGCCCCCGCGAGGAACACTGAAGCTTTCTTT
TRBJ1-1	TRBV19	NA	NA	CASDSMNTEAFF	TGTGCCAGTGACAGCATGAACACTGAAGCTTTCTTT
TRBJ1-5	TRBV9	NA	NA	CASSVGTISQPQHF	TGTGCCAGCAGCGTGGGCACAATATCTCAGCCCCAGCATTTT
TRBJ1-5	TRBV30	NA	NA	CAWGTGTSYQPQHF	TGTGCCTGGGGAACCGGGACAAGCTATCAGCCCCAGCATTTT
TRBJ2-4	TRBV2	NA	NA	CASYGQLAKNIQYF	TGTGCCAGCTACGGACAGCTAGCCAAAAACATTCAGTACTTC
TRBJ2-1	TRBV7-9	TRBD2	NA	CASSQGTSGSYNEQFF	TGTGCCAGCAGCCAAGGGACTAGCGGGTCCTACAATGAGCAGTTCTTC
TRBJ2-5	TRBV12-3/TRBV12-4	NA	NA	CASRPGGGETQYF	TGTGCCAGCAGGCCCGGTGGGGGGGAGACCCAGTACTTC
TRBJ2-1	TRBV10-1	NA	NA	CASSESPSHEQFF	TGCGCCAGCAGTGAGTCCCCGTCCCATGAGCAGTTCTTC
TRBJ2-3	TRBV4-1	TRBD2	once	CASSQGALAGGGDTQYF	TGCGCCAGCAGCCAAGGAGCACTAGCGGGGGGGGGAGATACGCAGTATTTT
TRBJ1-6	TRBV4-1	TRBD1	NA	CASSQADRGKSPLHF	TGCGCCAGCAGCCAAGCTGACAGGGGAAAATCACCCCTCCACTTT
TRBJ1-4	TRBV9	NA	NA	CASSVLDTANEKLFF	TGTGCCAGCAGCGTACTCGACACCGCGAATGAAAAACTGTTTTTT
TRBJ2-3	TRBV7-9	TRBD1	NA	CASSPTGGWDTQYF	TGTGCCAGCAGTCCGACAGGGGGCTGGGATACGCAGTATTTT
TRBJ1-2	TRBV20-1	TRBD1	NA	CSASTGADGYTF	TGCAGTGCTAGTACAGGGGCTGATGGCTACACCTTC
TRBJ1-1	TRBV30	NA	NA	CAWNRRGPRAFF	TGTGCCTGGAACCGTCGCGGACCGCGGGCTTTCTTT